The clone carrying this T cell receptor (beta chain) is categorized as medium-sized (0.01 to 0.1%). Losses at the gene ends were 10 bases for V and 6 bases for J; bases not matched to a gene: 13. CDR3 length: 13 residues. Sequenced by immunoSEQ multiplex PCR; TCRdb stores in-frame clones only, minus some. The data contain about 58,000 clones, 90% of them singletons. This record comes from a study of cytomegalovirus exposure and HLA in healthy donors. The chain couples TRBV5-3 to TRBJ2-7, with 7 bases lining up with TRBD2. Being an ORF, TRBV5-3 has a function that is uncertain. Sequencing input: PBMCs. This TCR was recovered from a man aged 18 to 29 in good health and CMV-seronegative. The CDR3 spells CAGEGQGTPEQYF. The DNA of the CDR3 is TGTGCCGGGGAGGGGCAGGGCACACCCGAGCAGTACTTC.